The 13 T cell receptor beta chains presented below share a single source sample, sequenced in a study of blood T cell repertoires in COVID-19. The method was immunoSEQ multiplex PCR; TCRdb's version includes in-frame clones alone and lacks a portion of them. The table has about 140,000 clones, nearly 90% seen once. What was sequenced was peripheral blood. Receptors originate from a man between 65 and 79 years old with acute or convalescent COVID-19.

Details on this clone: One end of the junction fails to match germline, which may point to a read error. This chain joins TRBV4-1 and TRBJ1-6; D gene unclear. This CDR3 has 14 residues. Germline CDR1 is MGHRA and CDR2 is YSYEKL. The CDR3: CASSKDTVNSPLHF. The CDR3 nucleotides read TGCGCCAGCAGCAAAGATACAGTGAATTCACCCCTCCACTTT.

This rearrangement joins TRBV19 to TRBJ1-1, with D possibly TRBD1 on 5 matching bases. Germline V lookup: CDR1 LNHDA, CDR2 SQIVND (reference sequence). There are 14 residues in the CDR3. With 3 bases removed from V and 1 base from J, the gap between germline ends came to 9 bases. The CDR3 is CASSIDRWNTEAFF. The CDR3 DNA reads TGTGCCAGTAGTATTGACAGATGGAACACTGAAGCTTTCTTT. Full variable domain (missing parts from reference TRBV19 and TRBJ1-1): DGGITQSPKYLFRKEGQNVTLSCEQNLNHDAMYWYRQDPGQGLRLIYYSQIVNDFQKGDIAEGYSVSREKKESFPLTVTSAQKNPTAFYLCASSIDRWNTEAFFGQGTRLTVV.

The chain recombines TRBV5-1 with TRBJ2-2, with D possibly TRBD1 on 5 matching bases. The length of the CDR3 is 17 residues. Germline CDR1 reads SGHRS; CDR2 reads YFSETQ. V was clipped by 1 base and J by 2 bases, with 15 bases between them. DNA of the CDR3: TGCGCCAGCAGCTTGTTGTTTCAGGGCGCCAACACCGGGGAGCTGTTTTTT. Encoded protein: CASSLLFQGANTGELFF. Variable domain in full (rest from reference TRBV5-1 and TRBJ2-2): KAGVTQTPRYLIKTRGQQVTLSCSPISGHRSVSWYQQTPGQGLQFLFEYFSETQRNKGNFPGRFSGRQFSNSRSEMNVSTLELGDSALYLCASSLLFQGANTGELFFGEGSRLTVL.

The rearrangement uses TRBV21-1 and TRBJ2-3; TRBD2 is taken as the D call from the table, unchecked against the DNA. TRBV21-1 is a documented pseudogene. CDR3 size: 21 residues. CDR3 nucleotides: TGTGCCAGCAGCAAAGTTGGGACTAGCGGGGAAGCAGGGGGGAACACAGATACGCAGTATTTT. The encoded protein is CASSKVGTSGEAGGNTDTQYF.

This chain connects TRBV20-1 to TRBJ2-3, with a tentative D call TRBD2 (5 bases). The CDR3 sequence is 16 residues long. The ends were cut back, 3 bases at V and 4 bases at J, with 20 bases in the middle. CDR1 DFQATT and CDR2 SNEGSKA come from the germline V gene (reference sequence). CDR3 in DNA: TGCAGTGCTAGTCCCCATCTCATGGAGGCCCCAGATACGCAGTATTTT. Translating it yields CSASPHLMEAPDTQYF.

This clone turned up a few times. The V call is TRBV24-1, the J call TRBJ1-5; tentatively, D is TRBD1 (6 bases). V lost 0 bases and J lost 6, with 14 bases in between. Germline CDR1 KGHDR, CDR2 SFDVKD. This CDR3 has 16 residues. CDR3 residues: CATSDLPNRVGQPQHF. The CDR3 bases are TGTGCCACCAGTGATTTGCCGAACAGGGTCGGTCAGCCCCAGCATTTT.

The rearrangement links TRBV12-5 to TRBJ1-4; the D is unclear. CDR3 size: 12 residues. Trimming removed 6 bases at V and 8 bases at J, with 10 bases between. Germline CDR1 is LGHNT and CDR2 is FRNRAP. In DNA, the CDR3 is TGTGCTAGTGGGGGAGTAAGGGAAAAACTGTTTTTT. Translating it yields CASGGVREKLFF.

V usage is TRBV6-5 and J usage is TRBJ1-3; 8 bases are shared with TRBD1. V shed 4 bases, J shed 14 bases, and the junction held 16 bases outside the gene matches. Germline CDR1 MNHEY, CDR2 SVGAGI. This CDR3 contains 15 residues. CDR3: CASSSPQDRGRPLYF. DNA of the CDR3: TGTGCCAGCAGTTCCCCTCAAGACAGGGGCAGGCCCCTATATTTT.

This chain connects TRBV11-2 to TRBJ2-7; the match to TRBD1 covers 7 bases. This CDR3 has 15 amino acids. The ends lost 2 bases at V and 3 bases at J; junction bases unmatched: 7. CDR1 SGHAT and CDR2 FQNNGV come from the germline V gene. The CDR3 DNA reads TGTGCCAGCAGCTTAAGTAGGGGGCCTAACTACGAGCAGTACTTC. It encodes CASSLSRGPNYEQYF.

The chain combines TRBV5-5 with TRBJ2-7, with D possibly matching TRBD2 (6 bases). Germline CDR1 and CDR2: SGHKS and YYEKEE (reference sequence). Trimming left V 2 bases short and J 0 bases short, with 9 bases between. This CDR3 spans 14 amino acids. CDR3 region: CASSFLASSYEQYF. The CDR3 DNA follows: TGTGCCAGCAGCTTTCTAGCGTCCTCCTACGAGCAGTACTTC.

This rearrangement joins TRBV5-4 to TRBJ2-5; 9 bases align to TRBD2. CDR1 SGHNT and CDR2 YYREEE come from the germline V gene (reference sequence). The CDR3 totals 20 residues. Unmatched junction bases numbered 19, after V lost 4 bases and J lost 0 bases. The CDR3 sequence: CASSPGRAGGSSPYQETQYF. The CDR3 coding sequence is TGTGCCAGCAGCCCCGGAAGAGCGGGGGGATCCTCCCCGTACCAAGAGACCCAGTACTTC.

The chain recombines TRBV11-2 with TRBJ1-2, with D hard to call. The CDR3 spans 14 residues. Trimming shortened V by 4 bases and J by 4 bases, and 13 bases separated the two germline ends. Germline loops: CDR1 SGHAT, CDR2 FQNNGV. The CDR3 DNA follows: TGTGCCAGCAGCTCCCGAGCGGGAGGCTATGGCTACACCTTC. This translates into CASSSRAGGYGYTF.

The chain combines TRBV9 with TRBJ1-4; 7 bases are shared with TRBD1. V gave up 3 bases and J gave up 0 bases; unmatched junction bases: 2. CDR3 length: 15 residues. Germline V CDR1 and CDR2: SGDLS, YYNGEE. The CDR3 sequence is CASSAGTATNEKLFF. The CDR3 DNA follows: TGTGCCAGCAGCGCCGGGACAGCAACTAATGAAAAACTGTTTTTT.